The present T cell receptor beta chain was sequenced within a study of blood T cell repertoires in COVID-19. Profiled with immunoSEQ multiplex PCR; TCRdb holds only in-frame clones, not every one. Seen here are 310,000 or so clones, around 89% observed once, and the top ten hold more than 3%. Losses at the gene ends were 3 bases for V and 5 bases for J; bases not matched to a gene: 12. CDR1 and CDR2 (germline): SGHTA, FQGNSA. This CDR3 is 17 amino acids long. The rearrangement uses TRBV7-2 and TRBJ2-2; 7 bases fit TRBD1. The receptor was isolated from a woman in her forties or fifties with active or convalescent COVID-19. The sequenced sample was peripheral blood. The chain's CDR3 is CASSFLITGQITGELFF. For the CDR3, the DNA is TGTGCCAGCAGCTTCCTAATAACGGGACAGATTACCGGGGAGCTGTTTTTT.